The following is a TCR beta chain sequence with its context. The V end was cut by 1 base, the J end by 5 bases, with 7 bases between. CDR1 SGHRS and CDR2 YFSETQ come from the germline V gene. The CDR3 totals 13 residues. This sample is part of a study of blood T cell repertoires in COVID-19. Study-level information: Acute and convalescent COVID-19 samples came from the United States, Italy and Spain. From T cells, B-cell-depleted T cells, or PBMCs came the material, which was cDNA or gDNA.

Per the study methods: Scientists estimated how many nucleated cells there were by amplifying reference gene primers. Produced via immunoSEQ multiplex PCR; TCRdb's table is partial and in-frame only. V and J calls and clone size are those listed in that table; D and trimming were worked out from the DNA. The sample yields 87,000 or so clones, roughly four fifths seen once. This chain connects TRBV5-1 to TRBJ1-5; D remains ambiguous. This TCR came from a woman aged 70 to 79 with acute or convalescent COVID-19. Input material: peripheral blood. CDR3 nucleotides: TGCGCCAGCAGCTTGAACGGTGATCAGCCCCAGCATTTT. Its translation is CASSLNGDQPQHF.